This passage covers 23 T cell receptor beta chains from one sample sequenced in a study of shared clonotypes between healthy human individuals. Sequencing used immunoSEQ multiplex PCR; TCRdb keeps in-frame clones, though not all of them. The sample has millions of clones; 85% to 95% are singletons. The material sequenced was naive CD4+ T cells sorted from blood. Subset reported: CD45RA+ positively selected. These receptor sequences come from a man in his late teens or twenties in good health.

The rearrangement links TRBV5-1 to TRBJ2-7; D call uncertain. The CDR3 contains 13 residues. Looked up from germline, CDR1 is SGHRS and CDR2 is YFSETQ. The V and J ends lost 0 bases and 2 bases respectively, with 6 bases between them. In DNA form, the CDR3 reads TGCGCCAGCAGCTTGGCGCCAGCCTACGAGCAGTACTTC. Amino acids: CASSLAPAYEQYF. The full variable domain, rest sourced from reference TRBV5-1 and TRBJ2-7, is KAGVTQTPRYLIKTRGQQVTLSCSPISGHRSVSWYQQTPGQGLQFLFEYFSETQRNKGNFPGRFSGRQFSNSRSEMNVSTLELGDSALYLCASSLAPAYEQYFGPGTRLTVT.

V is TRBV29-1 and J is TRBJ1-1; no reliable D call. Trimming took 0 bases from V and 4 from J, leaving 6 bases between them. The CDR3 contains 12 residues. Germline CDR1 is SQVTM and CDR2 is ANQGSEA. CDR3 in amino acids: CSVEDWGTEAFF. CDR3 bases: TGCAGCGTTGAAGACTGGGGCACTGAAGCTTTCTTT.

This sequence joins TRBV5-5 and TRBJ2-7; possibly TRBD2 for D (5 bases). The V and J ends lost 0 bases and 1 base respectively, with 8 bases between them. This CDR3 comprises 14 residues. The V gene's germline CDR1 is SGHKS and CDR2 YYEKEE (reference sequence). The CDR3 reads CASSLVRGSYEQYF. CDR3 nucleotide sequence: TGTGCCAGCAGCTTGGTTCGGGGTTCCTACGAGCAGTACTTC. Supplemented by reference TRBV5-5 and TRBJ2-7, the full variable domain reads DAGVTQSPTHLIKTRGQQVTLRCSPISGHKSVSWYQQVLGQGPQFIFQYYEKEERGRGNFPDRFSARQFPNYSSELNVNALLLGDSALYLCASSLVRGSYEQYFGPGTRLTVT.

CDR3 loop: CASSMGWTGANYGYTF. For the CDR3, the DNA is TGTGCCAGTAGTATGGGTTGGACAGGAGCTAACTATGGCTACACCTTC. The chain recombines TRBV19 with TRBJ1-2; 7 bases fit TRBD1. CDR1 LNHDA and CDR2 SQIVND come from the germline V gene (reference sequence). This CDR3 contains 16 residues. J gave up 0 bases and V 3 bases, and 7 bases lay outside the gene matches.

V and J are TRBV6-1 and TRBJ2-5, with D tentatively TRBD1 (6 bases). The CDR3 loop spans 15 amino acids. Germline CDR1 reads MNHNS; CDR2 reads SASEGT. V gave up 10 bases and J gave up 1 base, with 19 bases separating them. CDR3 protein: CATIGQRLSQETQYF. CDR3 nucleotide sequence: TGTGCCACCATAGGACAGAGATTGAGCCAAGAGACCCAGTACTTC.

The chain is built from TRBV5-6 and TRBJ2-7; D is unresolved. Germline V gives CDR1 SGHDT, CDR2 YYEEEE. CDR3 length: 16 residues. The ends were cut back, 0 bases at V and 2 bases at J, with 15 bases in the middle. CDR3 amino acids: CASSLASMGLAYEQYF. CDR3 coding DNA: TGTGCCAGCAGCTTGGCCTCGATGGGGTTGGCCTACGAGCAGTACTTC.

This chain joins TRBV6-6 and TRBJ1-1; the D is unclear. The V and J ends lost 0 bases and 11 bases respectively, with 13 bases between them. CDR1 is MNHNY and CDR2 is SVGAGI in the germline V gene (reference sequence). The CDR3 spans 13 residues. CDR3 loop: CASSYSQAGKAFF. The CDR3 bases are TGTGCCAGCAGTTACTCGCAAGCCGGGAAGGCTTTCTTT.

The J gene is TRBJ2-3, the V gene TRBV30; 9 bases align to TRBD1. Per germline, CDR1 GTSNPN and CDR2 SVGIG (reference sequence). The CDR3 is 15 amino acids. J gave up 2 bases and V 0 bases, and 3 bases lay outside the gene matches. The CDR3 DNA reads TGTGCCTGGAGTGTAGGGGACAGGGACACAGATACGCAGTATTTT. Residues: CAWSVGDRDTDTQYF.

The J gene is TRBJ2-7, the V gene TRBV6-5; D is possibly TRBD2 (5 bases). The V and J ends lost 0 bases and 4 bases respectively, with 13 bases between them. The CDR3 totals 15 residues. Per germline, CDR1 MNHEY and CDR2 SVGAGI. The CDR3 sequence: CASSYSLDGGYEQYF. The CDR3 DNA sequence: TGTGCCAGCAGTTACTCTCTAGACGGAGGATACGAGCAGTACTTC.

The CDR3 here is CASRDLLGGWQYF. CDR3 nucleotides: TGTGCCAGCAGGGACCTTCTGGGGGGATGGCAGTACTTC. The chain is built from TRBV6-5 and TRBJ2-7; a possible D gene is TRBD2 (6 bases). The CDR3 length is 13 residues. V lost 6 bases and J lost 9, with 18 bases in between. From germline, CDR1 is MNHEY and CDR2 SVGAGI.

The chain combines TRBV11-2 with TRBJ2-3; D is undetermined. The CDR3 consists of 13 residues. The V gene lost 4 bases and the J gene lost 4 bases, with 9 bases spanning the gap. The germline gives CDR1 SGHAT, CDR2 FQNNGV. The CDR3 coding sequence is TGTGCCAGCAGCTGGTATGGGGCAGATACGCAGTATTTT. Translating it yields CASSWYGADTQYF. The full variable domain, its missing parts supplied by reference TRBV11-2 and TRBJ2-3, is EAGVAQSPRYKIIEKRQSVAFWCNPISGHATLYWYQQILGQGPKLLIQFQNNGVVDDSQLPKDRFSAERLKGVDSTLKIQPAKLEDSAVYLCASSWYGADTQYFGPGTRLTVL.

The J gene is TRBJ2-3, the V gene TRBV6-5; 9 positions agree with TRBD1. J was trimmed by 5 bases and V by 2 bases; bases with no gene match: 8. CDR1 and CDR2 (germline): MNHEY, SVGAGI. This CDR3 comprises 16 residues. The CDR3 region is CASSYPGTGQKDTQYF. The CDR3 DNA sequence: TGTGCCAGCAGTTACCCAGGGACAGGGCAGAAAGATACGCAGTATTTT.

Concerning this clone itself: The identical CDR3 is also encoded by other nucleotide sequences in the sample. This rearrangement joins TRBV7-2 to TRBJ2-7; D possibly corresponds to TRBD2 (7 bases). CDR3 length equals 15 residues. V lost 0 bases and J lost 0, with 9 bases in between. The germline V gene has CDR1 SGHTA and CDR2 FQGNSA. CDR3 bases: TGTGCCAGCAGCTTAGCCGGGGGGCCCTCCTACGAGCAGTACTTC. Translated, it gives CASSLAGGPSYEQYF.

This clone was recorded once. The chain is built from TRBV7-9 and TRBJ1-6; D ambiguous. The V end was cut by 0 bases, the J end by 5 bases, with 8 bases between. There are 15 residues in the CDR3. The V gene's germline CDR1 is SEHNR and CDR2 FQNEAQ (reference sequence). The CDR3 coding sequence is TGTGCCAGCAGCTTAGCGAGTTTGAATAATTCACCCCTCCACTTT. Translating gives CASSLASLNNSPLHF.

The chain carries TRBV25-1 and TRBJ2-3; unclear D gene. The CDR3 consists of 13 residues. Germline V gene data show CDR1 as MGHDK and CDR2 as SYGVNS. The ends were cut back, 6 bases at V and 3 bases at J, with 10 bases in the middle. The CDR3 region is CASSVYGTDTQYF. Written as DNA, the CDR3 is TGTGCCAGCAGCGTTTATGGTACAGATACGCAGTATTTT.

This clone was observed once. The V and J genes are TRBV5-6 and TRBJ1-2, with D perhaps matching TRBD1 (6 bases). The CDR3 runs to 14 residues. The V end lost 2 bases, the J end lost 4 bases, and 12 bases lay between the germline ends. Germline CDR1 is SGHDT and CDR2 is YYEEEE. The CDR3 coding sequence is TGTGCCAGCAGCTTTCGGGACACCCGCTATGGCTACACCTTC. Translating gives CASSFRDTRYGYTF.

This clone was seen just once. The V and J genes are TRBV25-1 and TRBJ1-4; TRBD1 might be the D (5 bases). Germline V CDR1 and CDR2: MGHDK, SYGVNS. CDR3 length equals 14 residues. The V end was cut by 5 bases, the J end by 7 bases, with 14 bases between. CDR3 in DNA: TGTGCCAGCAGTCCCGGCAGGGTTGGTGAAAAACTGTTTTTT. It codes for CASSPGRVGEKLFF.

The chain carries TRBV6-1 and TRBJ1-1; no clear D. The V gene's germline CDR1 is MNHNS and CDR2 SASEGT. The CDR3 length is 11 residues. V gave up 3 bases and J gave up 8 bases, with 7 bases separating them. DNA for the CDR3: TGTGCCAGCAGTGATGCAGGAGAAGCTTTCTTT. Its translation: CASSDAGEAFF.

The chain couples TRBV19 to TRBJ1-2; D not resolved. Trimming left V 4 bases short and J 5 bases short, with 20 bases between. Germline V gene lookup returns CDR1 LNHDA and CDR2 SQIVND (reference sequence). CDR3 length equals 16 residues. Here the CDR3 DNA reads TGTGCCAGTAGTACCGCCGGCCCCCTTCCCCATTATGGCTACACCTTC. Translating it yields CASSTAGPLPHYGYTF.

The genes are TRBV4-1 and TRBJ1-2; maybe TRBD1 (6 bases). The CDR3 loop spans 14 amino acids. Between the trimmed V and J ends, which lost 0 bases and 4 bases, there was a span of 9 bases. Germline V CDR1 and CDR2: MGHRA, YSYEKL. CDR3 nucleotide sequence: TGCGCCAGCAGCCAAGAAGGACAGATCTATGGCTACACCTTC. Translation: CASSQEGQIYGYTF.

The chain has TRBV6-1 and TRBJ2-2; TRBD2 might be the D (6 bases). V was clipped by 4 bases and J by 6 bases, with 18 bases between them. This CDR3 contains 16 residues. Germline CDR1 and CDR2: MNHNS and SASEGT. As DNA, the CDR3 is TGTGCCAGCAGTGTGGGACTTTTAGTTGTCTCCGGGGAGCTGTTTTTT. Its protein is CASSVGLLVVSGELFF.

V gene TRBV27 combines with J gene TRBJ2-2; D gene uncertain. The CDR3 has 13 amino acids. Germline CDR1 MNHEY, CDR2 SMNVEV (reference sequence). Trimming stripped 5 bases from V and 5 bases from J, with 9 bases between. The CDR3 nucleotides are TGTGCCAGCAGTCCAGGCATAACCGGGGAGCTGTTTTTT. It specifies CASSPGITGELFF.

This sequence joins TRBV11-2 and TRBJ1-2; tentative D call: TRBD1 (6 bases). Germline lookup yields CDR1 SGHAT and CDR2 FQNNGV. Between the trimmed V and J ends, which lost 5 bases and 7 bases, there was a span of 14 bases. The CDR3 runs to 13 residues. The chain's CDR3 is CASSPGTGTGYTF. The CDR3 DNA sequence: TGTGCCAGCAGCCCAGGAACAGGGACTGGCTACACCTTC.